This T cell receptor beta chain was documented in a study of T cell responses to AZD1222 COVID-19 vaccine. Study results and caveats: Seropositive status at baseline applied to only 5 to 7 AZD1222 recipients. Spike-specific TCR repertoires showed rising breadth and depth after two AZD1222 doses.

Repertoires were generated with immunoSEQ multiplex PCR, while TCRdb's copy carries only in-frame clones and drops some. The table lists 120,000 or so clones, roughly 90% of them singletons. CDR1 is SSHAT and CDR2 is FNYEAQ in the germline V gene (reference sequence). Trimming removed 6 bases from V and 0 bases from J, with 17 bases in between. CDR3 length equals 16 residues. A remark on this clone: The antigen is undetermined.

The gene calls are TRBV7-7 and TRBJ2-5, with a weak D call TRBD2 (6 bases). This clonotype originated in an adult in good health. This sample comprised peripheral blood, obtained on day 0 of AZD1222 vaccination. The CDR3 sequence: CASRIGGAGDQETQYF. As DNA, the CDR3 is TGTGCCAGCAGGATCGGGGGAGCAGGCGACCAAGAGACCCAGTACTTC.